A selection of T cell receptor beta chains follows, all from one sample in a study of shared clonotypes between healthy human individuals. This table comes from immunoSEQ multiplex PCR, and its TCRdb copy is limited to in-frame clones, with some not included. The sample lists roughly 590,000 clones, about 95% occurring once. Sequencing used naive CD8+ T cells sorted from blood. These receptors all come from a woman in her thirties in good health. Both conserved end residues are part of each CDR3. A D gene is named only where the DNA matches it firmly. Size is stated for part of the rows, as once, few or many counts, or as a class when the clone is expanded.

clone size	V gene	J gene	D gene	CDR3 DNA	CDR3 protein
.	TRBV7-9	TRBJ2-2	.	TGTGCCAGCAGCTTAGCCCAGTCCGCGAACACCGGGGAGCTGTTTTTT	CASSLAQSANTGELFF
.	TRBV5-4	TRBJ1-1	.	TGTGCCAGCAGCTTGGACCGGGCCGGGTCCACTGAAGCTTTCTTT	CASSLDRAGSTEAFF
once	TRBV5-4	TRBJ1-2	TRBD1	TGTGCCAGCAGCGGCGGGACAGCCTATGGCTACACCTTC	CASSGGTAYGYTF
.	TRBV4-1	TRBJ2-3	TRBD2	TGCGCCAGCAGCCGACCTACTAGCGGCATTAGCACAGATACGCAGTATTTT	CASSRPTSGISTDTQYF
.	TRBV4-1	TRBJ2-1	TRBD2	TGCGCCAGCAGCCAAGAATCCCCTCGGACTAGCGGTTTCTACTCCTACAATGAGCAGTTCTTC	CASSQESPRTSGFYSYNEQFF
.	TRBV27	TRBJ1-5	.	TGTGCCAGCAGCCTGCTCAGCAATCAGCCCCAGCATTTT	CASSLLSNQPQHF
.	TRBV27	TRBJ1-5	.	TGTGCCAGCAGTTTATATGGAGTCAATCAGCCCCAGCATTTT	CASSLYGVNQPQHF
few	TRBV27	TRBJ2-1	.	TGTGCCAGCAGTTTAGGAAACAATGAGCAGTTCTTC	CASSLGNNEQFF
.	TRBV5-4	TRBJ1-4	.	TGTGCCAGCAGCTTGGAAAGTATGGGAAAACTGTTTTTT	CASSLESMGKLFF
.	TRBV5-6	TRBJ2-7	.	TGTGCCAGCAGCTTGACAGGGTATGACGAGCAGTACTTC	CASSLTGYDEQYF
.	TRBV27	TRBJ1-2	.	TGTGCCAGCAGTCCGCGGACAGTAGCCTATGGCTACACCTTC	CASSPRTVAYGYTF
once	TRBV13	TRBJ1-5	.	TGTGCCAGCAGCTCTAGCCGGTATAGCAATCAGCCCCAGCATTTT	CASSSSRYSNQPQHF
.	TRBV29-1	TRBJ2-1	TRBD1	TGCAGCGTTCTAGGGGGGACAGGGACCAATGAGCAGTTCTTC	CSVLGGTGTNEQFF
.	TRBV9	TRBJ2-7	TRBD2	TGTGCCAGCAGCGTAGCTAGCGGGAAGGTCGAGCAGTACTTC	CASSVASGKVEQYF
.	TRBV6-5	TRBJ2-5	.	TGTGCCAGCAGTTACTCGCAGGGGTCCCAAGAGACCCAGTACTTC	CASSYSQGSQETQYF
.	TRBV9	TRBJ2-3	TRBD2	TGTGCCAGCAGCGTAGGACTAGCGGGAGTTCGTGCAGATACGCAGTATTTT	CASSVGLAGVRADTQYF